This T cell receptor beta chain was retrieved from a study of T-cell memory formation after mild COVID-19. Overall study: The study found TCR clusters largely donor specific.

This clonotype was seen a handful of times. Trimming stripped 0 bases from V and 10 bases from J, with 25 bases between. Germline CDR1 is SGHVS and CDR2 is FQNEAQ. The CDR3 has 18 amino acids. TCRdb reprocessed the 5' RACE reads with MiXCR, giving one entry per CDR3 protein. Among roughly 130,000 distinct CDR3 sequences listed, approximately 15% were seen once. The sequenced material came from PBMCs or a T cell subset sorted from them (not recorded which). This chain connects TRBV7-8 to TRBJ2-1; possibly TRBD1 for D (6 bases). The sequence was obtained from an adult woman who had mild COVID-19 (a few samples of this study predate the infection). Cell type and time point are not known. This chain's CDR3 is CASSLALQDSLVVHEQFF. The CDR3, as DNA: TGTGCCAGCAGCTTAGCGCTCCAGGACAGCCTAGTGGTGCACGAGCAGTTCTTC. The whole variable domain, remainder taken from reference TRBV7-8 and TRBJ2-1, is GAGVSQSPRYKVAKRGQDVALRCDPISGHVSLFWYQQALGQGPEFLTYFQNEAQLDKSGLPSDRFFAERPEGSVSTLKIQRTQQEDSAVYLCASSLALQDSLVVHEQFFGPGTRLTVL.